One and the same sample provided the 15 T cell receptor beta chains below, sequenced in a study of blood T cell repertoires in COVID-19. Here immunoSEQ multiplex PCR was the method, and the copy in TCRdb shows in-frame clones only, minus some. The sample yields over 250,000 clones, about 85% seen once. The sequencing input was peripheral blood. Receptors originate from a human donor in a cohort sampled during active COVID-19.

The rearrangement joins TRBV7-2 to TRBJ1-2; 7 nucleotides agree with TRBD1. Germline V gene lookup returns CDR1 SGHTA and CDR2 FQGNSA. The CDR3 consists of 15 residues. The J segment lost 6 bases and the V segment lost 4 bases, leaving 11 bases of the junction unmatched. CDR3 in DNA: TGTGCCAGCAGCTCCAAGATAACAGGGGTCGATGGCTACACCTTC. Translation: CASSSKITGVDGYTF.

V gene TRBV27 combines with J gene TRBJ2-5; 8 bases match TRBD2. Trimming cost V 10 bases and J 5 bases; bases outside gene matches: 9. CDR1 and CDR2 from the germline V gene are MNHEY and SMNVEV (reference sequence). The length of the CDR3 is 13 residues. The CDR3 DNA is TGTGCCACCCGGGGGGGAGTTGGGGAGACCCAGTACTTC. Translation: CATRGGVGETQYF.

The V and J genes are TRBV13 and TRBJ2-1, with TRBD2 matching over 7 bases. The CDR3 is 15 residues long. CDR1 and CDR2 from the germline V gene are PRHDT and FYEKMQ (reference sequence). V shed 5 bases and J 4 bases; nucleotides not matched to a gene: 8. The CDR3 loop is CASSPTSASYNEQFF. In DNA form, the CDR3 reads TGTGCCAGCAGCCCCACTAGCGCCTCGTACAATGAGCAGTTCTTC.

The rearrangement joins TRBV6-2 or TRBV6-3 to TRBJ2-2; D uncertain. The CDR3 totals 13 residues. In germline, CDR1 is MNHEY, CDR2 SVGEGT. The V gene lost 4 bases and the J gene lost 6 bases, with 9 bases spanning the gap. The CDR3 region is CASSFSLPGELFF. Here the CDR3 DNA reads TGTGCCAGCAGTTTTTCGCTACCCGGGGAGCTGTTTTTT.

This clone was seen only once. V is TRBV29-1 and J is TRBJ2-7; D possibly corresponds to TRBD2 (6 bases). CDR1 and CDR2 (germline): SQVTM, ANQGSEA. Trimming pared 4 bases from V and 7 bases from J, leaving 23 bases between. This CDR3 spans 15 amino acids. The CDR3 sequence is CSVGRNTGLPGEQYF. The DNA of the CDR3 is TGCAGCGTTGGAAGAAATACGGGACTCCCCGGGGAGCAGTACTTC.

The chain uses TRBV16 and TRBJ1-5, with D hard to call. The CDR3 spans 17 residues. Germline-derived CDR1 and CDR2 are KGHSY and FQNENV. With 0 bases removed from V and 0 bases from J, the gap between germline ends came to 12 bases. DNA for the CDR3: TGTGCCAGCAGCCAATCGAACCGCGGGTATAGCAATCAGCCCCAGCATTTT. This gives the protein CASSQSNRGYSNQPQHF.

The chain recombines TRBV2 with TRBJ2-3; 10 bases are a match to TRBD2. The V gene end was trimmed by 6 bases and the J gene end by 4 bases; junction bases not matched to a gene: 7. CDR3 length: 15 residues. CDR1 is SNHLY, CDR2 FYNNEI, per germline. CDR3: CASRQGLAFADTQYF. In DNA, the CDR3 is TGTGCCAGCAGGCAGGGACTAGCGTTCGCAGATACGCAGTATTTT.

The chain couples TRBV7-8 to TRBJ1-1, with D unresolved. Germline CDR1 SGHVS, CDR2 FQNEAQ. The CDR3 runs to 14 residues. Trimming removed 6 bases from V and 0 bases from J, with 11 bases in between. The CDR3 protein is CASRGSSMNTEAFF. In nucleotides, the CDR3 is TGTGCCAGCAGGGGCAGCTCAATGAACACTGAAGCTTTCTTT.

This chain connects TRBV27 to TRBJ2-1; 7 nucleotides align to TRBD1. J was trimmed by 0 bases and V by 8 bases; bases with no gene match: 13. Germline CDR1 reads MNHEY; CDR2 reads SMNVEV (reference sequence). The CDR3 has 17 amino acids. CDR3 in DNA: TGTGCCAGCGCGCTCCGAATGCCAGGGGGCTCCTACAATGAGCAGTTCTTC. It translates to CASALRMPGGSYNEQFF.

The chain is built from TRBV18 and TRBJ1-5; D is perhaps TRBD1 (5 bases). The germline V gene has CDR1 KGHSH and CDR2 LQKENI. The CDR3 has 14 amino acids. The V end was cut by 6 bases, the J end by 4 bases, with 13 bases between. CDR3 sequence reads: CASSKTGGNQPQHF. CDR3 sequence (DNA): TGTGCCAGCTCCAAAACCGGGGGAAATCAGCCCCAGCATTTT.

The chain carries TRBV29-1 and TRBJ2-2; D unresolved. The CDR3 loop spans 13 amino acids. The germline CDR1 and CDR2 sequences are SQVTM and ANQGSEA. Between the trimmed V and J ends, which lost 5 bases and 7 bases, there was a span of 14 bases. The CDR3 DNA follows: TGCAGCGTTTTTCGTGGAGAGAACGGGGAGCTGTTTTTT. Translated, it gives CSVFRGENGELFF.

This rearrangement joins TRBV2 to TRBJ1-1, with D possibly being TRBD1 (6 bases). Trimming pared 5 bases from V and 3 bases from J, leaving 10 bases between. There are 13 residues in the CDR3. In germline, CDR1 is SNHLY, CDR2 FYNNEI. The CDR3 DNA is TGTGCCAGCAGTCAGGGGCTATACACTGAAGCTTTCTTT. Its protein is CASSQGLYTEAFF.

The genes are TRBV5-1 and TRBJ2-7; 7 bases match TRBD1. Germline V gives CDR1 SGHRS, CDR2 YFSETQ. Trimming took 3 bases from V and 3 from J; bases not matched to a gene: 3. The CDR3 is 13 amino acids. CDR3 region: CASSSGQLYEQYF. The CDR3 DNA sequence: TGCGCCAGCAGCTCGGGACAGCTCTACGAGCAGTACTTC. Variable domain in full (rest from reference TRBV5-1 and TRBJ2-7): KAGVTQTPRYLIKTRGQQVTLSCSPISGHRSVSWYQQTPGQGLQFLFEYFSETQRNKGNFPGRFSGRQFSNSRSEMNVSTLELGDSALYLCASSSGQLYEQYFGPGTRLTVT.

The chain recombines TRBV15 with TRBJ2-7; 7 positions agree with TRBD1. Germline V lookup: CDR1 LNHNV, CDR2 YYDKDF (reference sequence). The V and J ends lost 1 base and 4 bases, in that order; junction bases with no gene match: 4. The length of the CDR3 is 14 residues. CDR3 bases: TGTGCCACCAGCAGAGGGGGACAGAATTACGAGCAGTACTTC. Translation: CATSRGGQNYEQYF.

The rearrangement joins TRBV2 to TRBJ2-2; TRBD2 matches 7 bases. Germline CDR1 is SNHLY and CDR2 is FYNNEI. J gave up 5 bases and V 8 bases, and 11 bases lay outside the gene matches. The CDR3 is 15 amino acids. As DNA, the CDR3 is TGTGCCAGCCGGGGAGGGGTGCGGCCTACCGGGGAGCTGTTTTTT. It translates to CASRGGVRPTGELFF.